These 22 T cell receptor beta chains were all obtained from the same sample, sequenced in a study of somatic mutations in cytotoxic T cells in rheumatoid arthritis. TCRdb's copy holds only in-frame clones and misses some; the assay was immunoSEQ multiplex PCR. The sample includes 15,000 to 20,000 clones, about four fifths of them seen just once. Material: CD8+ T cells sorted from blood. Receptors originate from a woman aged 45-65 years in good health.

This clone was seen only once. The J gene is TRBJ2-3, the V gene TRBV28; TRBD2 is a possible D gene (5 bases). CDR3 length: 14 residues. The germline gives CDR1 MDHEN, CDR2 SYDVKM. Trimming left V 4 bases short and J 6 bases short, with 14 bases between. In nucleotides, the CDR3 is TGTGCCAGCAGTTGGGCGGGTGTTTGGGATACGCAGTATTTT. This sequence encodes CASSWAGVWDTQYF.

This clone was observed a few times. Here the CDR3 DNA reads TGTGCCAGCAGTTTATCGGGCGTCCACGAGCAGTACTTC. Protein product: CASSLSGVHEQYF. The chain recombines TRBV27 with TRBJ2-7, with no clear D. V dropped 0 bases and J dropped 5 bases, with 8 bases sitting between them. Germline values: CDR1 MNHEY, CDR2 SMNVEV (reference sequence). CDR3 length equals 13 residues.

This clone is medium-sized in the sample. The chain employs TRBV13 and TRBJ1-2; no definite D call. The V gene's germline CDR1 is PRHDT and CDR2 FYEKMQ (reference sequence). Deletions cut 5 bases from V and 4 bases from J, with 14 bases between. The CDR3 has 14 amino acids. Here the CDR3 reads CASSPGRGSYGYTF. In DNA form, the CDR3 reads TGTGCCAGCAGCCCCGGCCGCGGAAGCTATGGCTACACCTTC. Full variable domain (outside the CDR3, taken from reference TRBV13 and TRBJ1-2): AAGVIQSPRHLIKEKRETATLKCYPIPRHDTVYWYQQGPGQDPQFLISFYEKMQSDKGSIPDRFSAQQFSDYHSELNMSSLELGDSALYFCASSPGRGSYGYTFGSGTRLTVV.

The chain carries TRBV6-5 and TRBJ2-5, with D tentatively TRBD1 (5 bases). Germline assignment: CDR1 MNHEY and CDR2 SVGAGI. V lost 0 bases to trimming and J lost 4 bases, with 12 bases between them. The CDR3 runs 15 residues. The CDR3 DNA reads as TGTGCCAGCAGTTACTCGAATCAGGGTGGAGAGACCCAGTACTTC. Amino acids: CASSYSNQGGETQYF.

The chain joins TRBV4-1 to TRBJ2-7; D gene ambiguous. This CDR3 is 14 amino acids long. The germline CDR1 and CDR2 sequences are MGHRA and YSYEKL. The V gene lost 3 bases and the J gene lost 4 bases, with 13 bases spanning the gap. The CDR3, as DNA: TGCGCCAGCAGCCATCAGGACCTCCTTTACGAGCAGTACTTC. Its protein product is CASSHQDLLYEQYF.

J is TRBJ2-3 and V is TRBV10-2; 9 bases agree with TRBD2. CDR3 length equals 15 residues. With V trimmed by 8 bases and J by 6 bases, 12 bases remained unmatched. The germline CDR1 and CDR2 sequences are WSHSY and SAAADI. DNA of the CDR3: TGCGCCAGCTCCCCGTTTGGTAGCGGGAGTGATACGCAGTATTTT. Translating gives CASSPFGSGSDTQYF.

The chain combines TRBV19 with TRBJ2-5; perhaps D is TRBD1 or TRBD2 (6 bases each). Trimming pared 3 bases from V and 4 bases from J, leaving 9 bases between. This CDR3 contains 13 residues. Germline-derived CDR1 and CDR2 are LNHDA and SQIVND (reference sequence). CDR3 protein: CASSMGGRETQYF. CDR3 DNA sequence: TGTGCCAGTAGTATGGGGGGCCGAGAGACCCAGTACTTC.

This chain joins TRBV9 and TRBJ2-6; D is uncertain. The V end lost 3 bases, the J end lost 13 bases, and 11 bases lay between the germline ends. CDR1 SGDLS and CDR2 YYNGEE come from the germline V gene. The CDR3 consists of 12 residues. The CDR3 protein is CASSAPSQVLTF. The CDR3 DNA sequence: TGTGCCAGCAGCGCCCCGTCCCAAGTCCTGACTTTC.

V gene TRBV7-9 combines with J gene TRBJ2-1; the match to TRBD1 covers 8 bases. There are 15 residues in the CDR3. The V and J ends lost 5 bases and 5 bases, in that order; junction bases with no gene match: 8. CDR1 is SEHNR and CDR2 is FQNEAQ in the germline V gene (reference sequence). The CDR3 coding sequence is TGTGCCAGCAGCCCTTTAGGACAGGGAGACAATGAGCAGTTCTTC. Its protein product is CASSPLGQGDNEQFF.

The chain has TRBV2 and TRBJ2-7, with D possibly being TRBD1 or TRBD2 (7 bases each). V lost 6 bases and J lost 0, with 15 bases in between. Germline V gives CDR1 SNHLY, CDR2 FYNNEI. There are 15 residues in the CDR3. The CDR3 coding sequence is TGTGCCAGCAGAGGGGGCAGGGGGGGCTCCTACGAGCAGTACTTC. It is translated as CASRGGRGGSYEQYF.

The CDR3 here is CASSDTGLPGDEQYF. CDR3 coding DNA: TGTGCCAGCAGCGACACGGGACTTCCAGGGGACGAGCAGTACTTC. This rearrangement joins TRBV9 to TRBJ2-7; D tentatively fits TRBD1 or TRBD2 (6 bases each). The CDR3 runs 15 residues. Germline lookup yields CDR1 SGDLS and CDR2 YYNGEE. V was cut by 3 bases and J by 5 bases, with 18 bases left in between.

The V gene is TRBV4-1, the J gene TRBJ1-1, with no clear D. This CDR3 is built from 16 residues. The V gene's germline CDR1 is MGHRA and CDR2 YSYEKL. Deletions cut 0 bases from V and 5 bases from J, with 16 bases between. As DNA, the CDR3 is TGCGCCAGCAGCCAAGATCCCCGGGCCCTAGGGACTGAAGCTTTCTTT. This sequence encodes CASSQDPRALGTEAFF.

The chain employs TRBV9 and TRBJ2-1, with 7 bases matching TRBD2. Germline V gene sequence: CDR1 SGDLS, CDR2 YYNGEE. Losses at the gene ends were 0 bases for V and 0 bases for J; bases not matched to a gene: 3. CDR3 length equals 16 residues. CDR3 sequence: CASSVAGGSSYNEQFF. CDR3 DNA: TGTGCCAGCAGCGTAGCCGGCGGGAGCTCCTACAATGAGCAGTTCTTC.

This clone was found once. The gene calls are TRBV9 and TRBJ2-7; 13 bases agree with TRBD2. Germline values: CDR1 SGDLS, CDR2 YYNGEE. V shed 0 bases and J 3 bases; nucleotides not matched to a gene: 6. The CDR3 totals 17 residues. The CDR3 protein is CASSVGGGLAGNYEQYF. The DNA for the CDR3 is TGTGCCAGCAGCGTAGGAGGGGGACTAGCGGGAAACTACGAGCAGTACTTC.

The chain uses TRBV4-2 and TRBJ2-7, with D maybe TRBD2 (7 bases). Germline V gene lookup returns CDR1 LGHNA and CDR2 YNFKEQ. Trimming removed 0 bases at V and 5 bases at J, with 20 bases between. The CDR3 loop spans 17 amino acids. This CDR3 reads CASSQEYRGGLLHEQYF. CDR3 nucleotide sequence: TGTGCCAGCAGCCAAGAATATAGGGGGGGGCTTCTTCACGAGCAGTACTTC.

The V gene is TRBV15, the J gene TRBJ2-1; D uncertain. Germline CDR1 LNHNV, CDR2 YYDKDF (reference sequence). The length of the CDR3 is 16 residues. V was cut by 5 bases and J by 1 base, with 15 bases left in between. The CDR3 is CATSAFGDFSYNEQFF. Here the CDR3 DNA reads TGTGCCACCAGCGCCTTTGGAGACTTTTCCTACAATGAGCAGTTCTTC.

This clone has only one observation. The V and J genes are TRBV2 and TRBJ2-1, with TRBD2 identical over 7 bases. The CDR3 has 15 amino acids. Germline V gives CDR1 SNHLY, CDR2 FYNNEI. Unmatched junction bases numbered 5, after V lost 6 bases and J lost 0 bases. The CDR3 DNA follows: TGTGCCAGCAGCCTAGCGGCGAGCTCCTACAATGAGCAGTTCTTC. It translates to CASSLAASSYNEQFF.

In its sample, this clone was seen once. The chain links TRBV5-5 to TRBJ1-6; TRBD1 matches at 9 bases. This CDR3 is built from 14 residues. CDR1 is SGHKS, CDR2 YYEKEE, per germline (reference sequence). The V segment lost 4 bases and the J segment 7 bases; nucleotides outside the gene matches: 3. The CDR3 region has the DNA TGTGCCAGCAGCGGACAGGGGAGGAATTCACCCCTCCACTTT. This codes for CASSGQGRNSPLHF.

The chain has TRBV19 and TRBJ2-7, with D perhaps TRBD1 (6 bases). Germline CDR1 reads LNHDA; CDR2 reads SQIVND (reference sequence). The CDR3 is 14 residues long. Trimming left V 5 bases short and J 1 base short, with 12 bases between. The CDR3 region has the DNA TGTGCCAGTAGTCACTACCAGGGGTCCTACGAGCAGTACTTC. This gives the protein CASSHYQGSYEQYF.

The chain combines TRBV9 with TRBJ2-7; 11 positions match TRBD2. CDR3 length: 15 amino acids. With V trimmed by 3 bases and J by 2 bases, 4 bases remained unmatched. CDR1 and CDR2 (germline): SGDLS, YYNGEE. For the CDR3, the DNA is TGTGCCAGCAGCGATAGCGGGAGGGCCCCCTACGAGCAGTACTTC. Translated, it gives CASSDSGRAPYEQYF.

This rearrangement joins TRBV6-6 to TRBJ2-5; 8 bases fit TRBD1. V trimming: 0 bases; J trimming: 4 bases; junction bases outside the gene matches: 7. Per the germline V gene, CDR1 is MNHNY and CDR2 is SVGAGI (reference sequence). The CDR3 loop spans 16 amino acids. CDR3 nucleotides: TGTGCCAGCAGTTACTCCCCTCAGGGGGCGGGAGAGACCCAGTACTTC. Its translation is CASSYSPQGAGETQYF.

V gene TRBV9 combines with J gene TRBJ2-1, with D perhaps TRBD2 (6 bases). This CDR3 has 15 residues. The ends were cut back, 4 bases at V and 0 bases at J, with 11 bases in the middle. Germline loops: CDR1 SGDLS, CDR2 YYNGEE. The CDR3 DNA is TGTGCCAGCAGCTATGGACTAAGCTCCTACAATGAGCAGTTCTTC. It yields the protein CASSYGLSSYNEQFF.